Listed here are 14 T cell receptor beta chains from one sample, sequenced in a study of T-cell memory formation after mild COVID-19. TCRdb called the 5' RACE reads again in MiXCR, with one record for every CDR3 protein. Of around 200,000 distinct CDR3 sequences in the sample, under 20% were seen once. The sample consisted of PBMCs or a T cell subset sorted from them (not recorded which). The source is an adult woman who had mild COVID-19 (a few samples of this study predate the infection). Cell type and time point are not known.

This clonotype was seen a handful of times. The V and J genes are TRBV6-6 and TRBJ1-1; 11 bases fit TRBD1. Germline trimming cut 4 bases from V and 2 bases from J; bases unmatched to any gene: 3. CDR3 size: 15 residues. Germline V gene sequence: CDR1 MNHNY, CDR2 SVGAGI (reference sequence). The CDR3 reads CASSWTGGSNTEAFF. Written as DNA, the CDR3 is TGTGCCAGCAGTTGGACAGGGGGCAGCAACACTGAAGCTTTCTTT.

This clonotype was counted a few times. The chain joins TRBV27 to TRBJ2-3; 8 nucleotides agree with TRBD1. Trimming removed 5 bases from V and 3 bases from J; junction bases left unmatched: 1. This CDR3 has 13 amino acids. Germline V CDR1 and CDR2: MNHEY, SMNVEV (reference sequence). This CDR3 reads CASSGQGTDTQYF. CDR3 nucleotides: TGTGCCAGCAGTGGACAGGGAACAGATACGCAGTATTTT.

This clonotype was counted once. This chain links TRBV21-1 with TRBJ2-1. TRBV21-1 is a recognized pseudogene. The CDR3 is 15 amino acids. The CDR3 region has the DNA TGTGCCAGCAGCAAAATAGATAGAACCTACAATGAGCAGTTCTTC. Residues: CASSKIDRTYNEQFF.

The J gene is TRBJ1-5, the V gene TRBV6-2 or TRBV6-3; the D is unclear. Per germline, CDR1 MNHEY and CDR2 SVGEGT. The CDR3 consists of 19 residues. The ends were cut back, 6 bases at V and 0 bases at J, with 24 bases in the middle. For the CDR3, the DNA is TGTGCCAGCAGCTCCCCGATGGCCAGAAAGGTTTATAGCAATCAGCCCCAGCATTTT. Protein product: CASSSPMARKVYSNQPQHF.

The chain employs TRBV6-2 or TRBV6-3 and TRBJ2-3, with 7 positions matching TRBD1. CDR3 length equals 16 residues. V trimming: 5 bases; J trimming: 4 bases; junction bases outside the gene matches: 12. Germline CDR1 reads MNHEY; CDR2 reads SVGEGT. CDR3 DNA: TGTGCCAGCAGTCCGCCGACAGGGATTAATTCAGATACGCAGTATTTT. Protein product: CASSPPTGINSDTQYF.

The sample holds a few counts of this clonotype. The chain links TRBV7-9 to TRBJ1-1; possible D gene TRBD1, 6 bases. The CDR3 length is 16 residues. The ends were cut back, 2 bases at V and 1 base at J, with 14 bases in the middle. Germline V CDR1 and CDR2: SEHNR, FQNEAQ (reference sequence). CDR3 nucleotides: TGTGCCAGCAGCTTATTGGGCGACAGGAGGAACACTGAAGCTTTCTTT. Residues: CASSLLGDRRNTEAFF.

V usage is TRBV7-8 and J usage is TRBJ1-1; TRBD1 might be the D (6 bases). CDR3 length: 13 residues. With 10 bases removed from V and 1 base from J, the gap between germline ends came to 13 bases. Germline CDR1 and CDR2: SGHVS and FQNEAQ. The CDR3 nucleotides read TGTGCCACCGCGGACAGCTCGAACACTGAAGCTTTCTTT. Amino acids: CATADSSNTEAFF.

The CDR3 nucleotides are TGTGCCAGCAGTCAAGCTAGTACAAGCAATGAGCAGTTCTTC. Residues: CASSQASTSNEQFF. The chain has TRBV7-3 and TRBJ2-1; D uncertain. Germline V CDR1 and CDR2: SGHTA, FQGTGA. V was pared by 6 bases and J by 6 bases, with 15 bases between. This CDR3 is 14 amino acids long.

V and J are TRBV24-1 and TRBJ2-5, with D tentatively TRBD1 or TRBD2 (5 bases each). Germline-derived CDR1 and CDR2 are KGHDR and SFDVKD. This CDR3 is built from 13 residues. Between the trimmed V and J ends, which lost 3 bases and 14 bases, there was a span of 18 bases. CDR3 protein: CATSDPGTDLAYF. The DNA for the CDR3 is TGTGCCACCAGTGATCCGGGGACGGATCTCGCTTACTTC.

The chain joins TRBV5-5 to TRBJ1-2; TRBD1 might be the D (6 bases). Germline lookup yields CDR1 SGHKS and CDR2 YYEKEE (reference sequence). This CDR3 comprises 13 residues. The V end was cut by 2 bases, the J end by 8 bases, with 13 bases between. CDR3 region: CASSFRGGEGYTF. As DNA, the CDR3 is TGTGCCAGCAGCTTCAGGGGAGGTGAAGGCTACACCTTC.

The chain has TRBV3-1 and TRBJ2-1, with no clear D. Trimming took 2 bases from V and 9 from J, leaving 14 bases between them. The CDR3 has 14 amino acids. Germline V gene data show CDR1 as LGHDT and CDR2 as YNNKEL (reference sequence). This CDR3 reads CASSQKRQQAEQFF. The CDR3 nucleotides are TGTGCCAGCAGCCAAAAAAGGCAGCAGGCTGAGCAGTTCTTC.

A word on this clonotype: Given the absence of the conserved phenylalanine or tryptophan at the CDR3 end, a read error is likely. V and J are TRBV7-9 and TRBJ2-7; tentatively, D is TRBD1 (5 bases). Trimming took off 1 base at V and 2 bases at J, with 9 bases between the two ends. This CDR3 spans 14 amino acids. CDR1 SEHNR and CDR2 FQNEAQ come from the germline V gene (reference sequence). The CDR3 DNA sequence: TGTGCCAGCAGCTTAGACGGCAGGGCCTACGAGCAGTACTCC. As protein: CASSLDGRAYEQYS.

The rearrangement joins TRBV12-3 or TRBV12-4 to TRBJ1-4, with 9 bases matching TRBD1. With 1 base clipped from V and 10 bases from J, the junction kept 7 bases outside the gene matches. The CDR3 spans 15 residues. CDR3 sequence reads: CASSLVGDRDGKLFF. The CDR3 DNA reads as TGTGCCAGCAGTTTAGTAGGGGACAGGGACGGAAAACTGTTTTTT.

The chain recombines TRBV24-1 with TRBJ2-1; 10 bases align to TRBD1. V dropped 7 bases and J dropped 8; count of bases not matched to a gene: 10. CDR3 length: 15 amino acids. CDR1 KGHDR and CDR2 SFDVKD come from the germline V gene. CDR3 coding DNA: TGTGCCACCAGGCCGGGACAGGGGTTAGGCGATGAGCAGTTCTTC. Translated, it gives CATRPGQGLGDEQFF.